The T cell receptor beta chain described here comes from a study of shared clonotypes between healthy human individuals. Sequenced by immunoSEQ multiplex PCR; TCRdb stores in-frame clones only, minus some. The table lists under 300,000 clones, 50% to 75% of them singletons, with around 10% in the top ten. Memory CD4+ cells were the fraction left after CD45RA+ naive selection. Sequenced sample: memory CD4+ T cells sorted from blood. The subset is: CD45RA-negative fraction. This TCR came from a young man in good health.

The CDR3 nucleotides are TGTGCCAGCTCACCTAGGACTAGCGGAGTCTACGAGCAGTACTTC. Amino acid sequence: CASSPRTSGVYEQYF. The chain links TRBV18 to TRBJ2-7; TRBD2 matches at 10 bases. The trim removed 3 bases at V and 3 bases at J, leaving 5 bases unmatched. The CDR3 sequence is 15 residues long. Germline CDR1 and CDR2: KGHSH and LQKENI.